The 6 T cell receptor beta chains in this list originate from one sample, sequenced in a study of radiotherapy plus CTLA-4 blockade in lung cancer. Using immunoSEQ multiplex PCR, the repertoire was profiled, and TCRdb retains in-frame clones only, with some absent. The sample records 55,000 to 80,000 clones, around 86% being singletons. The source was peripheral blood, collected from a patient treated with radiotherapy plus ipilimumab. These receptors were collected from a human donor with non-small cell lung cancer that progressed on radiotherapy plus ipilimumab.

The V call is TRBV30, the J call TRBJ1-4; D uncertain. Trimming shortened V by 4 bases and J by 0 bases, and 15 bases separated the two germline ends. CDR3 length: 16 residues. CDR1 is GTSNPN and CDR2 is SVGIG in the germline V gene (reference sequence). The CDR3 DNA reads TGTGCCTGGAATAAACCCCAAGGAGCAACTAATGAAAAACTGTTTTTT. As protein: CAWNKPQGATNEKLFF.

The chain is built from TRBV11-2 and TRBJ2-7; D is possibly TRBD2 (6 bases). V dropped 2 bases and J dropped 5 bases, with 19 bases sitting between them. The CDR3 has 16 residues. The germline V gene encodes CDR1 SGHAT and CDR2 FQNNGV. Here the CDR3 reads CASSLSAGRERNEQYF. The CDR3 coding sequence is TGTGCCAGCAGCTTAAGCGCCGGGCGGGAAAGGAACGAGCAGTACTTC.

The V gene is TRBV5-6, the J gene TRBJ2-5, with 8 positions matching TRBD1. V lost 4 bases and J lost 4; bases outside the gene matches: 12. The CDR3 totals 16 residues. The germline V gene encodes CDR1 SGHDT and CDR2 YYEEEE. The CDR3 protein is CASSKWTGLGGETQYF. The CDR3 coding sequence is TGTGCCAGCAGCAAATGGACAGGGCTTGGAGGAGAGACCCAGTACTTC.

The chain uses TRBV2 and TRBJ2-1; D gene ambiguous. This CDR3 region has 12 residues. The V gene lost 2 bases and the J gene lost 8 bases, with 7 bases spanning the gap. CDR1 is SNHLY and CDR2 is FYNNEI in the germline V gene. The CDR3, as DNA: TGTGCCAGCAGTGAACTAAGTTATGAGCAGTTCTTC. Protein product: CASSELSYEQFF.

This rearrangement joins TRBV15 to TRBJ2-1, with no clear D. Between the trimmed V and J ends, which lost 2 bases and 0 bases, there was a span of 8 bases. The V gene's germline CDR1 is LNHNV and CDR2 YYDKDF (reference sequence). The CDR3 extends over 15 amino acids. The CDR3 DNA reads TGTGCCACCAGCAGAAAGAAGGGCTCCTACAATGAGCAGTTCTTC. Residues: CATSRKKGSYNEQFF. Drawing the rest from reference TRBV15 and TRBJ2-1, the complete variable domain is DAMVIQNPRYQVTQFGKPVTLSCSQTLNHNVMYWYQQKSSQAPKLLFHYYDKDFNNEADTPDNFQSRRPNTSFCFLDIRSPGLGDTAMYLCATSRKKGSYNEQFFGPGTRLTVL.

The chain joins TRBV15 to TRBJ2-5; 14 nucleotides agree with TRBD2. Germline trimming cut 5 bases from V and 3 bases from J; bases unmatched to any gene: 5. Germline V gene sequence: CDR1 LNHNV, CDR2 YYDKDF (reference sequence). The CDR3 extends over 16 amino acids. CDR3 sequence (DNA): TGTGCCACCAGCTCACCGGGACTAGCGGGAGAAGAGACCCAGTACTTC. Amino acids: CATSSPGLAGEETQYF.